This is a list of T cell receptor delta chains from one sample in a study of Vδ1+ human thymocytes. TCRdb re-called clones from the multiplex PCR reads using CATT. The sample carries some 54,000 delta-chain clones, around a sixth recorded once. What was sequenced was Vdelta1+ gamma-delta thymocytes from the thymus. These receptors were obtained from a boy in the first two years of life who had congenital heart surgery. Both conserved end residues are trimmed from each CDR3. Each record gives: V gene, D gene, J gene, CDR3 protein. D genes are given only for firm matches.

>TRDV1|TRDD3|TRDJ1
ALGEPILLHWGPTYTDKLI
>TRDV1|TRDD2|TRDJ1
ALGELSLVPTTDKLI
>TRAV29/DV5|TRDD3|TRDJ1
AASDGHYWGIRDRDKLI
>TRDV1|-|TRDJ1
ALGERTSLLGYTDKLI
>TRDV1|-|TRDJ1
ALGDQRYPHGFKLI
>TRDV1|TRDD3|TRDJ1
ALGVKSGGYDKLI
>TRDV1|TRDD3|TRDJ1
ALGPALLGDTRGDKLI
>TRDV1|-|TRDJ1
ALGELVWRDDKLI
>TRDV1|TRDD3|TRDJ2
ALGGSRLRRPRLGDTITAQLF
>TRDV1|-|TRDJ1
ALGDTFPYLPGNPGDTDKLI
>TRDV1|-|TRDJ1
ALGEPSRAWGAYTDKLI
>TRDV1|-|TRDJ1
ALGELRVTILGDKLI
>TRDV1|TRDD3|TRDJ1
ALGEYPPLFGSLGEGELI
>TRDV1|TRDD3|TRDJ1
ALGELVPWGIRGRTDKLI
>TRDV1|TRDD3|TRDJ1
ALGDPRSDPWGIRDKLI
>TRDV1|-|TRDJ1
ALGEQRRREGGELI
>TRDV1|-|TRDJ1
ALGGSHRGLTDKLI
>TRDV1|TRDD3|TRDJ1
ALGELKLHPWGMKLI
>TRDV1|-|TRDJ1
ALGACLLTDKLI
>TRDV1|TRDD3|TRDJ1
ALGDLRGVLGIPTYTDKLI
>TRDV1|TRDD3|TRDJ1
ALGPHWGYIEKLI
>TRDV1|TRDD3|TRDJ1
ALGGRFFMGDPKYTDKLI
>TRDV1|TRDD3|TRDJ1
ALGERLPWGVRSDKLI
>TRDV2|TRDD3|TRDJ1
AWPHLFSLGDTLGPDKLI
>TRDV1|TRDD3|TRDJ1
ALGDYIPGGTDKLI
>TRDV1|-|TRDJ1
ALGVHSRLTMPAWITDKLI
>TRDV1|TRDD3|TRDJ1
ALGERIFPAGRLLGDQGKLI
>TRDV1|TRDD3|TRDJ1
ALGDPAFPWGIRTLYTDKLI
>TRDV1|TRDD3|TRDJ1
ALGGPSPYWGIRKLI
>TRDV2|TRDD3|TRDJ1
ACEKLGDIPDKLI
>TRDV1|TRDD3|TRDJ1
ALGEPLPPRYWGIATYTDKLI
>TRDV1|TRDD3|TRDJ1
ALGKSPVTGGSVTDKLI
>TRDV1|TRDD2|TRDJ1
ALGALPTDLGSPYTDKLI
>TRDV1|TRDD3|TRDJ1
ALGEVYLRDWGILPGTDKLI
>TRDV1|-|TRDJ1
ALGELNPTDGGDDVDKLI
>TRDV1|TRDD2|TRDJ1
ALGRPSYGGRGYAPDKLI
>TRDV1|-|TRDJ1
ALGELVLVGYDADKLI
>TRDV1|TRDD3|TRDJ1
ALGEIPLWFRTGGSSYTDKLI
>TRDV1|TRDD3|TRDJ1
ALGELVGSDCTGGWGKLI
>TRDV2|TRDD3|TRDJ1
ACDAPLNGYWGKMYTDKLI
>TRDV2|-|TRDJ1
ACGGGPGADKLI
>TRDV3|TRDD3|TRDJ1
ALGIPFELGDTLYTDKLI